This T cell receptor (beta chain) emerged from a study of T cells expressing NK-cell markers. Across the whole study: In the group of eight sequenced donors, seven were HCMV-seropositive and one was seronegative.

Beta-chain TCR cDNA was generated via 5'RACE template switching with UMIs. TCRdb re-called the 5' RACE reads and shows each CDR3 protein once, DNA omitted. The listing records 200,000 to 300,000 distinct CDR3 sequences. CDR1 DFQATT and CDR2 SNEGSKA come from the germline V gene (reference sequence). The CDR3 has 18 amino acids. This chain joins TRBV20-1 and TRBJ2-5; TCRdb proposes TRBD2, but this gene call is untestable without DNA. This receptor was taken from a man aged 18 to 29 in good health. The sequenced sample was blood T cells: a sorted CD56 or NKG2C T cell subset, CD4+ or CD8+ T cells, or bulk PBMC T cells (not recorded which). The CDR3 sequence: CSARAPGTSIIWGETQYF.